The clone carrying this T cell receptor beta chain was counted between two and nine times. These data originate in a study of T cell repertoires in cytomegalovirus infection. This CDR3 is 16 amino acids long. Trimming stripped 3 bases from V and 0 bases from J, with 14 bases between. A single record per CDR3 protein comes from TCRdb applying MiXCR to the reads. Among roughly 720,000 distinct CDR3 sequences listed, less than 40% were seen once. The chain couples TRBV12-3 or TRBV12-4 to TRBJ2-5; D might be TRBD1 or TRBD2, each matching 5 bases. The specimen sequenced was PBMCs. This sequence was found in a human donor in good health (CMV status not recorded). Some clones in this sample may be carry-over from other donors' samples. This chain's CDR3 is CASSLLGWGYQETQYF. The CDR3 DNA follows: TGTGCCAGCAGTTTGTTGGGCTGGGGGTACCAAGAGACCCAGTACTTC.